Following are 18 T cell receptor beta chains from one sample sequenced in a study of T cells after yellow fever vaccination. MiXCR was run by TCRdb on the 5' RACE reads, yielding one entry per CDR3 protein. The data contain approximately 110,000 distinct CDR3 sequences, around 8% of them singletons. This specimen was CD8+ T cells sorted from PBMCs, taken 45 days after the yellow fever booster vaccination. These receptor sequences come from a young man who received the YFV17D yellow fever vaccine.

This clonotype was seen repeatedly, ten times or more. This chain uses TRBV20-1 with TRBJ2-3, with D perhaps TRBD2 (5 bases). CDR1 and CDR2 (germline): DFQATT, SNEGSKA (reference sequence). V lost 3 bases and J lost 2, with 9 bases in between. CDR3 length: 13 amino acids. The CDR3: CSARISVTDTQYF. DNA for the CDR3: TGCAGTGCTAGGATTAGCGTCACAGATACGCAGTATTTT.

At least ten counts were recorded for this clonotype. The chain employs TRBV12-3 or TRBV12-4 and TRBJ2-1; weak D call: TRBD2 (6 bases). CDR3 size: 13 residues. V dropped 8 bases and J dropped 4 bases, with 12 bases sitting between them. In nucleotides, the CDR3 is TGTGCCAGCGGCGGGACTTCTTACAATGAGCAGTTCTTC. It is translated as CASGGTSYNEQFF.

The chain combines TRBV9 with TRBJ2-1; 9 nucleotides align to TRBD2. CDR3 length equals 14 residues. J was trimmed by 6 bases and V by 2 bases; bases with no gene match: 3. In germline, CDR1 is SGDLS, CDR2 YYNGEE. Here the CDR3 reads CASSVTGLANEQFF. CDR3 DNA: TGTGCCAGCAGCGTTACGGGACTAGCCAATGAGCAGTTCTTC.

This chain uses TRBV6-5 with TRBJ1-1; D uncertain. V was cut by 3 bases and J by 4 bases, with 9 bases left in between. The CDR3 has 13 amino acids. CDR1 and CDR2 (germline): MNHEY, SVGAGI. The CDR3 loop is CASSYRGSTEAFF. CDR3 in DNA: TGTGCCAGCAGTTATCGGGGAAGCACTGAAGCTTTCTTT.

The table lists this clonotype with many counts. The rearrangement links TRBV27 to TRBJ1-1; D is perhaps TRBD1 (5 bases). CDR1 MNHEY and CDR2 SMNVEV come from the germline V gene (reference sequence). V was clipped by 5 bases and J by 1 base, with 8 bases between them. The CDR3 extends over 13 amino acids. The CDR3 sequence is CASSEQGNTEAFF. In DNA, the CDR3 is TGTGCCAGCAGTGAGCAGGGGAACACTGAAGCTTTCTTT.

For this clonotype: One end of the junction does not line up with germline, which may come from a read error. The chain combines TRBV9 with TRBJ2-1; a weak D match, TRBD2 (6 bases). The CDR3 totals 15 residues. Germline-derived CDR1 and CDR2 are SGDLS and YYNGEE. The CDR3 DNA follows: TGTGCCAGCAGCGAGGAGGTAGCGGAGTACAATGATCAGTTCTTC. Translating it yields CASSEEVAEYNDQFF.

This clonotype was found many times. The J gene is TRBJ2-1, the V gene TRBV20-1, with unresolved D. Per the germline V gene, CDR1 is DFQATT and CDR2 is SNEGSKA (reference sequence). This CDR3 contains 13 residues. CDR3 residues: CTSGSKSYNEQFF. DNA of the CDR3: TGCACTTCCGGGTCCAAATCCTACAATGAGCAGTTCTTC.

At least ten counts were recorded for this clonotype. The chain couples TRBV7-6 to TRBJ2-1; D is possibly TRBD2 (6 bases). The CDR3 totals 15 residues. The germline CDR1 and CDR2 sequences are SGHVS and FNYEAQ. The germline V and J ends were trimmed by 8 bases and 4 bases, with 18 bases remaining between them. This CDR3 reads CASLKGLAGYNEQFF. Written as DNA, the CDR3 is TGTGCCAGCCTTAAGGGACTGGCGGGGTACAATGAGCAGTTCTTC.

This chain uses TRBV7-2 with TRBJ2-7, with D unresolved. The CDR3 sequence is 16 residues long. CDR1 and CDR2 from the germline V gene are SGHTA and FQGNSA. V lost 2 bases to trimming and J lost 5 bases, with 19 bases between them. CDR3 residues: CASSLWTTVVQDEQYF. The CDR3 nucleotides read TGTGCCAGCAGCTTATGGACGACCGTGGTCCAGGACGAGCAGTACTTC.

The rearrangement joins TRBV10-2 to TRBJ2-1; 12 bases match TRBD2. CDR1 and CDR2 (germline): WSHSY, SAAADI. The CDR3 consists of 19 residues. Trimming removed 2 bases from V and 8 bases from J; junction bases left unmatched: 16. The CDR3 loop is CASSEGLAGGPVKVDEQFF. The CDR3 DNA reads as TGCGCCAGCAGTGAGGGGCTAGCGGGAGGGCCGGTCAAGGTCGATGAGCAGTTCTTC.

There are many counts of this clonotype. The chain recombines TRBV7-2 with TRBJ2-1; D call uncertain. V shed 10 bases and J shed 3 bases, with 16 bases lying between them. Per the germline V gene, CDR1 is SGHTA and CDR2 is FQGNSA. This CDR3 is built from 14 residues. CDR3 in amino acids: CAIPRSSFYNEQFF. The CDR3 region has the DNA TGTGCCATCCCGCGGTCTTCGTTCTACAATGAGCAGTTCTTC.

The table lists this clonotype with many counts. The CDR3 sequence is CSVGGEQFF. CDR3 sequence (DNA): TGCAGCGTTGGGGGTGAGCAGTTCTTC. J is TRBJ2-1 and V is TRBV29-1; no reliable D call. The V end lost 4 bases, the J end lost 9 bases, and 4 bases lay between the germline ends. This CDR3 has 9 residues. Germline V gene lookup returns CDR1 SQVTM and CDR2 ANQGSEA.

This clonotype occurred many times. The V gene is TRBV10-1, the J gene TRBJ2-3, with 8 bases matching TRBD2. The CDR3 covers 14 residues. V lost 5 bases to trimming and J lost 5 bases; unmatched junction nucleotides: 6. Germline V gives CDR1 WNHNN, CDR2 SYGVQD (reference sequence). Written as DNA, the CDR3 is TGCGCCAGCAGTAGCGGGAGACTAGAAGATACGCAGTATTTT. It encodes CASSSGRLEDTQYF.

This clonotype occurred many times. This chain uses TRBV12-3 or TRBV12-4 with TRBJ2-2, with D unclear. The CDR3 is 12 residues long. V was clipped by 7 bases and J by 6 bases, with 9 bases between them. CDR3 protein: CASTKGSGELFF. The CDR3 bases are TGTGCCAGCACCAAGGGCTCCGGGGAGCTGTTTTTT.

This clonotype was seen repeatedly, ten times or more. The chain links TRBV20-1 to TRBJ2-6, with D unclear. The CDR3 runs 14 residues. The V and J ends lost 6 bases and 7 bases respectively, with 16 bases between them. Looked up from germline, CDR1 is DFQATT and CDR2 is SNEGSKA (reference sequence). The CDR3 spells CSAIDYLEANVLTF. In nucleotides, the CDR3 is TGCAGTGCAATAGATTACCTGGAAGCCAACGTCCTGACTTTC.

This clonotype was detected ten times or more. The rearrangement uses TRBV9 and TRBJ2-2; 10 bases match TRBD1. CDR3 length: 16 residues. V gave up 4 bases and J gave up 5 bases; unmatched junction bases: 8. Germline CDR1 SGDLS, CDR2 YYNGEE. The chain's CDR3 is CASSSPRTGGTGELFF. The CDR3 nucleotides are TGTGCCAGCAGCTCACCCCGGACAGGGGGGACCGGGGAGCTGTTTTTT.

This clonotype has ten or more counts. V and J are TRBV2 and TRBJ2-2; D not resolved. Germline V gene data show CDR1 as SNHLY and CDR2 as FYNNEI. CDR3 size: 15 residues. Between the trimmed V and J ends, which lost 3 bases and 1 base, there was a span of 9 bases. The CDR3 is CASSDHAENTGELFF. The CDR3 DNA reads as TGTGCCAGCAGTGATCATGCAGAGAACACCGGGGAGCTGTTTTTT. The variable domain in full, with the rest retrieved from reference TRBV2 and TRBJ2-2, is EPEVTQTPSHQVTQMGQEVILRCVPISNHLYFYWYRQILGQKVEFLVSFYNNEISEKSEIFDDQFSVERPDGSNFTLKIRSTKLEDSAMYFCASSDHAENTGELFFGEGSRLTVL.

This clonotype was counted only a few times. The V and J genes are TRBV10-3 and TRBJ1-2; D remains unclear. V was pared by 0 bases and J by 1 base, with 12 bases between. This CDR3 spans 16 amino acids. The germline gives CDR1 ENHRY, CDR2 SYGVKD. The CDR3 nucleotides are TGTGCCATCAGTGAGTCGCCGCTAGACCTTAACTATGGCTACACCTTC. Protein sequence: CAISESPLDLNYGYTF.